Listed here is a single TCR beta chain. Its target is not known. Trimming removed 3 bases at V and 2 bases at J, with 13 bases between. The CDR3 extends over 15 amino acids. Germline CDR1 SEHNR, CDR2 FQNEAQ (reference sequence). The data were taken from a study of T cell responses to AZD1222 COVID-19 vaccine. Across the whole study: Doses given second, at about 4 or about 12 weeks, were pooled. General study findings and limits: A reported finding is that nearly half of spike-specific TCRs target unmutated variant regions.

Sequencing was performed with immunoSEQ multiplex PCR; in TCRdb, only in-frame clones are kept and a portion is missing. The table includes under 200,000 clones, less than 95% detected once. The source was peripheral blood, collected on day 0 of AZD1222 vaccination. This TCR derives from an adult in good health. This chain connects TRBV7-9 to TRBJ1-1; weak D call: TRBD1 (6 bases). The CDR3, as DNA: TGTGCCAGCAGCTTCACAGGGATGGCCAACACTGAAGCTTTCTTT. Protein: CASSFTGMANTEAFF.